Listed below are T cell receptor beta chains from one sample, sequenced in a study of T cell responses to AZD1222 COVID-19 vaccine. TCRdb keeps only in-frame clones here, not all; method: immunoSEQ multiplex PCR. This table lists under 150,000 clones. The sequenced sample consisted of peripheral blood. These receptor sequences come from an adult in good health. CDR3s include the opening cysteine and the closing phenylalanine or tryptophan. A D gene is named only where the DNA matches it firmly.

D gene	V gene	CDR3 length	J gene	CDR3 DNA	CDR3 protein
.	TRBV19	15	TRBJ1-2	TGTGCCAGTAGTTTCCCGGCCAGAGCTAACTATGGCTACACCTTC	CASSFPARANYGYTF
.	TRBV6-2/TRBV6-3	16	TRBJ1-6	TGTGCCAGCAGTTACGAGTGGAACGCCTACAATTCACCCCTCCACTTT	CASSYEWNAYNSPLHF
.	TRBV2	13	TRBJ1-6	TGTGCCAGCACCCCCAAAGGACGGACAGCCCTCCACTTT	CASTPKGRTALHF
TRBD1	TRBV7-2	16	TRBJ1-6	TGTGCCAGCAGCCCCGCCACACAGGGGACAGGGTCACCCCTCCACTTT	CASSPATQGTGSPLHF
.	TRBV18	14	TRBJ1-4	TGTGCCAGCTCACTGGGTACAGAGGATGAAAAACTGTTTTTT	CASSLGTEDEKLFF
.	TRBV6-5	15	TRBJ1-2	TGTGCCAGCAGTTACTCGATAAGGGGAGGGTGGGGCTACACCTTC	CASSYSIRGGWGYTF
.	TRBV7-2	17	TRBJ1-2	TGTGCCAGCAGCTTAGGGCAGGGTGGCGTTGTGAAAGCTGGCTACACCTTC	CASSLGQGGVVKAGYTF
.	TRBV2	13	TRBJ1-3	TGTGCCAGCCGGGCGGGCTCTGGAAACACCATATATTTT	CASRAGSGNTIYF
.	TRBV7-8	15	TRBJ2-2	TGTGCCAGCAGCCTGCAGGGGACGAACACCGGGGAGCTGTTTTTT	CASSLQGTNTGELFF
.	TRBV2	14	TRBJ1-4	TGTGCCAGCAGTGTCCGGAGGGAGAGAGGAAAACTGTTTTTT	CASSVRRERGKLFF
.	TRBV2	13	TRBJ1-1	TGTGCCAGCCCGGTAGGTCTTGGAACTGAAGCTTTCTTT	CASPVGLGTEAFF
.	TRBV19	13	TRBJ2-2	TGTGCCAGTACCCCTGGGGGCACCGGGGAGCTGTTTTTT	CASTPGGTGELFF
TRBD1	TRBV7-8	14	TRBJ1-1	TGTGCCAGCAGCTCCCGGACAGGGGATTCTGAAGCTTTCTTT	CASSSRTGDSEAFF
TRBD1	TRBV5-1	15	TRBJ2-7	TGCGCCAGCAGCACTTCGACAGGGGCCTATTACGAGCAGTACTTC	CASSTSTGAYYEQYF
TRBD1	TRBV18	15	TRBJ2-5	TGTGCCAGCTCACCTCGACAGGGGGGATTGGAGACCCAGTACTTC	CASSPRQGGLETQYF
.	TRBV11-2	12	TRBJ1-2	TGTGCCAGCAGCTTGGTGAACTATGGCTACACCTTC	CASSLVNYGYTF
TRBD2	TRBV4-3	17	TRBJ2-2	TGCGCCAGCAGCCAAGATGGGGGGGGAGCGAACACCGGGGAGCTGTTTTTT	CASSQDGGGANTGELFF
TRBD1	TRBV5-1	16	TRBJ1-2	TGCGCCAGCAGCTCCCCGGGACAGGGGGCCGGCTATGGCTACACCTTC	CASSSPGQGAGYGYTF
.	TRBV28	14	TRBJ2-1	TGTGCCAGCAGGAAGGGGAGTTCCTACAATGAGCAGTTCTTC	CASRKGSSYNEQFF
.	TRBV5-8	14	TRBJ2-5	TGTGCCAGCAGCTTTCCCGCAGAAGAAGAGACCCAGTACTTC	CASSFPAEEETQYF
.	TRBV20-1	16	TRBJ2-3	TGCAGTGCTAGTACCCAAGGTCAATCTGGCACAGATACGCAGTATTTT	CSASTQGQSGTDTQYF
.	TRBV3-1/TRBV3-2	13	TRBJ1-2	TGTGCCAGCAGCCCGGGACACCGGCGAGGGTACACCTTC	CASSPGHRRGYTF
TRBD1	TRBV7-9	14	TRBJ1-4	TGTGCCAGCAGCGCGGGACAGGGCGGTGAAAAACTGTTTTTT	CASSAGQGGEKLFF
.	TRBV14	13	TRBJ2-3	TGTGCCAGCAGCCAACCCGACACAGATACGCAGTATTTT	CASSQPDTDTQYF
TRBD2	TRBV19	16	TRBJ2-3	TGTGCCAGTGGGAAAGCGGGGGAAACAACCACAGATACGCAGTATTTT	CASGKAGETTTDTQYF
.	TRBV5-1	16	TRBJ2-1	TGCGCCAGCAGCTTGGACAGGGTCGGATCCTACAATGAGCAGTTCTTC	CASSLDRVGSYNEQFF
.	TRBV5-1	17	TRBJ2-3	TGCGCCAGCAGCCCAGGGGTCGGGGCAGGGGGCACAGATACGCAGTATTTT	CASSPGVGAGGTDTQYF
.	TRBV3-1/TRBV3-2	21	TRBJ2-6	TGTGCCAGCAGCCAAGAATCCGCGCGTGTATTCTTCGACTCTGGGGCCAACGTCCTGACTTTC	CASSQESARVFFDSGANVLTF
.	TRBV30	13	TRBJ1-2	TGTGCCTGGAGTGTAGGGGCTAACTATGGCTACACCTTC	CAWSVGANYGYTF
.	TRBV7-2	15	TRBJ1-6	TGTGCCAGCAGTGGCGGGTCGCAGGGGAATTCACCCCTCCACTTT	CASSGGSQGNSPLHF
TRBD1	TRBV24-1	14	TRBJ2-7	TGTGCCACCAGTGATACCGGGACAGGGGGAAAGCAGTACTTC	CATSDTGTGGKQYF
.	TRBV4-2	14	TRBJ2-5	TGTGCCAGCAGCCAAGATCCGGCTGGGGAGACCCAGTACTTC	CASSQDPAGETQYF
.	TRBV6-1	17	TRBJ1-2	TGTGCCAGCAGTGCCACCCCCCTGCAGGGTGTGCGCTATGGCAACACCTTC	CASSATPLQGVRYGNTF
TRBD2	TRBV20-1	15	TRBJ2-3	TGCAGTGCTAGTCGTCGGGGGGGAAGCACAGATACGCAGTATTTT	CSASRRGGSTDTQYF
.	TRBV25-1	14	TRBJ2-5	TGTGCCAGCAGTGTAAATTCAGGTGCAGAGACCCAGTACTTC	CASSVNSGAETQYF
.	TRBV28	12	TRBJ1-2	TGTGCCAGCAGTTTCGCGACCGCTGGCTACACCTTC	CASSFATAGYTF
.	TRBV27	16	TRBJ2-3	TGTGCCAGCAGTTTCCTTGTGGGCGCTAGCACAGATACGCAGTATTTT	CASSFLVGASTDTQYF
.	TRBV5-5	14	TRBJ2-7	TGTGCCAGCAGCCCCGGCAGGGCTCCGTACGAGCAGTACTTC	CASSPGRAPYEQYF
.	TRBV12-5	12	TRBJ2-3	TGTGCTAGTGGTCTCCAGGCAGATACGCAGTATTTT	CASGLQADTQYF
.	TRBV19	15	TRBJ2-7	TGTGCCAGTACCAATCCCGGGACGGGAGTCTACGAGCAGTACTTC	CASTNPGTGVYEQYF
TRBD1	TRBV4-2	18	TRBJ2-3	TGTGCCAGCAGCCAAGTCGTGGTGACAGGGGCTAGCACAGATACGCAGTATTTT	CASSQVVVTGASTDTQYF
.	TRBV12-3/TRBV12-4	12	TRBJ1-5	TGTGCCAGCAGTCAATACAATCAGCCCCAGCATTTT	CASSQYNQPQHF
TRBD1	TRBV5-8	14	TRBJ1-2	TGTGCCAGCAGCTTGTGGGACAGGACTTATGGCTACACCTTC	CASSLWDRTYGYTF
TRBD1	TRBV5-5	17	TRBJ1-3	TGTGCCAGCAGCACTCTGGACAGGGGGCGATCTGGAAACACCATATATTTT	CASSTLDRGRSGNTIYF
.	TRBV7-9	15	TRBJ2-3	TGTGCCAGCAGCTTAGAGGGACTCCACACAGATACGCAGTATTTT	CASSLEGLHTDTQYF
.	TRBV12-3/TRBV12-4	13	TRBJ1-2	TGTGCCAGCAGTCCGGACGAGAACTATGGCTACACCTTC	CASSPDENYGYTF
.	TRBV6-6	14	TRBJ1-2	TGTGCCTCCCTTGGCCGGGACACCCGCGGGGGCTACACCTTC	CASLGRDTRGGYTF
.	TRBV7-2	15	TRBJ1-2	TGTGCCAGCAGCTTAGGCTCGGGGGCAGGCTATGGCTACACCTTC	CASSLGSGAGYGYTF
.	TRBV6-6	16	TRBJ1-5	TGTGCCAGCAGTTATTCCCGGCCCGGGAGCCATCAGCCCCAGCATTTT	CASSYSRPGSHQPQHF
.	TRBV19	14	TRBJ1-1	TGTGCCAGTAGTATAGGGGAGGGTGGCGCTGAAGCTTTCTTT	CASSIGEGGAEAFF
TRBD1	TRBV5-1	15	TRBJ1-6	TGCGCCAGCAGCTTGGGGGGGACAGAGAATTCACCCCTCCACTTT	CASSLGGTENSPLHF
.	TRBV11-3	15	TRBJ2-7	TGTGCCAGCAGCTGGGGGGGGGCCCCCTCCTACGAGCAGTACTTC	CASSWGGAPSYEQYF
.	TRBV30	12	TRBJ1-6	TGTGCCTGGGGACCGGGGGATTCACCCCTCCACTTT	CAWGPGDSPLHF
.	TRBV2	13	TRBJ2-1	TGTGCCAGCAGTGAAGCGTCCTACAATGAGCAGTTCTTC	CASSEASYNEQFF
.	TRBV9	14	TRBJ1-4	TGTGCCAGCACCAAGGGGCAAACTAATGAAAAACTGTTTTTT	CASTKGQTNEKLFF
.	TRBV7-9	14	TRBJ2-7	TGTGCCAGCAGCTTCCCGGGGTCCCCCAACGAGCAGTACTTC	CASSFPGSPNEQYF
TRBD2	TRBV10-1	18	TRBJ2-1	TGCGCCAGCAATGTAGCGGGCCTCTTATGGTGTTCCTACAATGAGCAGTTCTTC	CASNVAGLLWCSYNEQFF
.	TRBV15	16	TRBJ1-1	TGTGCCACCAGCAGACCGACAGGCCAAGAGGGGGCTGAAGCTTTCTTT	CATSRPTGQEGAEAFF
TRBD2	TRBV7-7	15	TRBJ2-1	TGTGCCAGCAGTCCCAGCGGGGGGCACTACAATGAGCAGTTCTTC	CASSPSGGHYNEQFF